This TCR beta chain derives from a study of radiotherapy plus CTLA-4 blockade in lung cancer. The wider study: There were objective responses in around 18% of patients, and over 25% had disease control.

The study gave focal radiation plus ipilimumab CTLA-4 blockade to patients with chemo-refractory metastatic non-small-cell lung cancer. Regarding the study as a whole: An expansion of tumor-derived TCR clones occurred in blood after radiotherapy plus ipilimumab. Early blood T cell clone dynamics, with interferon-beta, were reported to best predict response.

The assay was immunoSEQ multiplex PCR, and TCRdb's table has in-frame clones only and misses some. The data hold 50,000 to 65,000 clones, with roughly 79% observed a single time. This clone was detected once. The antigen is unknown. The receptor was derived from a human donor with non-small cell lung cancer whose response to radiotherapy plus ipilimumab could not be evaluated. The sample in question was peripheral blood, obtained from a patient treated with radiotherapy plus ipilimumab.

CDR3 DNA sequence: TGTGCCAGCAGGGCGGGGGGCGAAAACGAGCAGTACTTC. Its translation is CASRAGGENEQYF. The chain recombines TRBV6-5 with TRBJ2-7; 8 nucleotides line up with TRBD2. CDR1 MNHEY and CDR2 SVGAGI come from the germline V gene. The CDR3 runs to 13 residues. Trimming at V came to 6 bases and at J to 5 bases, leaving 6 bases not matched to a gene.